The T cell receptor (beta chain) described here comes from a study of a mutant IDH1 vaccine in newly diagnosed glioma. Study overall: Sex among treated patients split about 60% male, approximately 38% female; mean age was around 40 years. Patients previously underwent radiotherapy, temozolomide, or both, and most underwent both. The study held visit V12 at week 35 and visit V13 at week 47.

The CDR3 covers 12 residues. The germline V and J ends were trimmed by 2 bases and 4 bases, with 9 bases remaining between them. The germline gives CDR1 GTSNPN, CDR2 SVGIG (reference sequence). Assay: immunoSEQ multiplex PCR; the TCRdb copy retains only in-frame clones and omits some. In the table there are around 31,000 clones, over 65% of which are singletons. As for this clone: The antigen remains unidentified.

Time point given: week 35, safety follow-up. Alongside topical imiquimod, each dose of vaccine comprised 300 ug of mutant IDH1 20-mer peptide. The genes are TRBV30 and TRBJ2-7; D gene ambiguous. Sequenced material: PBMCs, taken from a glioma patient whose treatment included an IDH1 peptide vaccine. This clonotype originated in a man under 40 with glioma. DNA of the CDR3: TGTGCCTGGAGTCCCCCGAGGTACGAGCAGTACTTC. Translating it yields CAWSPPRYEQYF.